Shown below are 9 T cell receptor beta chains from a single sample sequenced in a study of cytomegalovirus exposure and HLA in healthy donors. Sequencing used immunoSEQ multiplex PCR; TCRdb keeps in-frame clones, though not all of them. The data contain around 200,000 clones, 80% to 85% of them singletons. Material for sequencing was PBMCs. These receptors came from a woman aged 18 to 35 in good health and CMV-seropositive.

This clone was picked up many times. The rearrangement joins TRBV6-5 to TRBJ2-2; possibly TRBD1 for D (6 bases). The CDR3 spans 13 residues. Germline-derived CDR1 and CDR2 are MNHEY and SVGAGI. V was shortened by 8 bases and J by 7 bases, with 14 bases between the two germline ends. The CDR3 DNA sequence: TGTGCCAGCGAAGGGGGTGAGGGCGGGGAGCTGTTTTTT. This translates into CASEGGEGGELFF.

The V gene is TRBV6-1, the J gene TRBJ1-2; 9 nucleotides align to TRBD1. CDR1 and CDR2 from the germline V gene are MNHNS and SASEGT. CDR3 length: 14 amino acids. The junction had 2 bases not matched to a gene; V was cut back by 4 bases and J by 2 bases. CDR3 DNA sequence: TGTGCCAGCAGTGGGACAGGGGCCAACTATGGCTACACCTTC. It translates to CASSGTGANYGYTF.

This chain uses TRBV10-2 with TRBJ2-5; D call uncertain. Trimming left V 10 bases short and J 5 bases short, with 11 bases between. Germline V gene sequence: CDR1 WSHSY, CDR2 SAAADI. The CDR3 is 11 amino acids. The CDR3 nucleotides read TGCGCCACTACCACCCGGGAGACCCAGTACTTC. This sequence encodes CATTTRETQYF.

The chain combines TRBV11-2 with TRBJ1-6, with 7 bases identical to TRBD1. The CDR3 has 14 residues. Germline V gene data show CDR1 as SGHAT and CDR2 as FQNNGV. The V gene end was trimmed by 5 bases and the J gene end by 8 bases; junction bases not matched to a gene: 6. This CDR3 is CASSPGQRYSPLHF. The CDR3 DNA sequence: TGTGCCAGCAGCCCGGGACAGAGATATTCACCCCTCCACTTT.

The rearrangement uses TRBV5-1 and TRBJ1-3; no firm D call. The CDR3 contains 13 residues. V lost 2 bases and J 1 base, leaving 4 bases between the germline ends. Germline V gives CDR1 SGHRS, CDR2 YFSETQ. The CDR3 sequence: CASSLESGNTIYF. CDR3 nucleotides: TGCGCCAGCAGCTTAGAGTCTGGAAACACCATATATTTT.

The rearrangement uses TRBV11-1 and TRBJ1-4; tentatively, D is TRBD1 (6 bases). Trimming cost V 3 bases and J 3 bases, with 14 bases left between them. This CDR3 comprises 16 residues. The germline CDR1 and CDR2 sequences are SGHAT and FQDESV (reference sequence). CDR3 loop: CASSFEAGQSNEKLFF. In nucleotides, the CDR3 is TGTGCCAGCAGCTTCGAAGCCGGACAGTCTAATGAAAAACTGTTTTTT. The whole variable domain, remainder taken from reference TRBV11-1 and TRBJ1-4, is EAEVAQSPRYKITEKSQAVAFWCDPISGHATLYWYRQILGQGPELLVQFQDESVVDDSQLPKDRFSAERLKGVDSTLKIQPAELGDSAMYLCASSFEAGQSNEKLFFGSGTQLSVL.

The chain couples TRBV5-1 to TRBJ1-3; no reliable D call. Germline V gene lookup returns CDR1 SGHRS and CDR2 YFSETQ. The CDR3 is made up of 16 amino acids. The V and J ends lost 2 bases and 0 bases respectively, with 12 bases between them. CDR3 nucleotide sequence: TGCGCCAGCAGCTTCACACCCATAAGCTCTGGAAACACCATATATTTT. It is translated as CASSFTPISSGNTIYF. Based on the CDR3 plus reference TRBV5-1 and TRBJ1-3, the full variable domain is KAGVTQTPRYLIKTRGQQVTLSCSPISGHRSVSWYQQTPGQGLQFLFEYFSETQRNKGNFPGRFSGRQFSNSRSEMNVSTLELGDSALYLCASSFTPISSGNTIYFGEGSWLTVV.

The rearrangement joins TRBV6-5 to TRBJ1-2; D is uncertain. Germline-derived CDR1 and CDR2 are MNHEY and SVGAGI. The V end was cut by 2 bases, the J end by 4 bases, with 14 bases between. This CDR3 has 15 residues. CDR3 sequence: CASSYATTTTYGYTF. In DNA, the CDR3 is TGTGCCAGCAGTTACGCGACCACCACTACCTATGGCTACACCTTC.

The V and J genes are TRBV5-1 and TRBJ2-2; 10 nucleotides agree with TRBD2. Germline assignment: CDR1 SGHRS and CDR2 YFSETQ. The J segment lost 0 bases and the V segment lost 2 bases, leaving 4 bases of the junction unmatched. The CDR3 runs 17 residues. The CDR3 region has the DNA TGCGCCAGCAGCTTCCTAGCGGGGGCCTCGAACACCGGGGAGCTGTTTTTT. Translation gives CASSFLAGASNTGELFF.